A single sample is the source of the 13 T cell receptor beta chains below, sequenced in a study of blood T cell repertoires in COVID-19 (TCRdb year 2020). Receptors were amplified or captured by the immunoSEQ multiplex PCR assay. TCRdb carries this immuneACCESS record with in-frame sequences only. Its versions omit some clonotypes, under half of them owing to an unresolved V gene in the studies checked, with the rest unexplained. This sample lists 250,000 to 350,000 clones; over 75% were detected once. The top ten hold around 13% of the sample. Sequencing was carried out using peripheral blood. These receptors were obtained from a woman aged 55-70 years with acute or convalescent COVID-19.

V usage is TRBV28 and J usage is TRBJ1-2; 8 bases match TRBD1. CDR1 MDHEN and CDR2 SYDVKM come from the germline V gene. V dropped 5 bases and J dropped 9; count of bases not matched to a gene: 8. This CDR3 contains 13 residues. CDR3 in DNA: TGTGCCAGCAGTCACCAGGGGGCGAAGAGCTACACCTTC. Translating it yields CASSHQGAKSYTF.

The CDR3 DNA reads as TGTGCCAGTAGTAAACAGGCCAACTATGGCTACACCTTC. Its protein is CASSKQANYGYTF. This chain uses TRBV19 with TRBJ1-2; weak D call: TRBD1 (5 bases). The CDR3 is 13 amino acids. V gave up 4 bases and J gave up 2 bases, with 8 bases separating them. CDR1 is LNHDA, CDR2 SQIVND, per germline (reference sequence).

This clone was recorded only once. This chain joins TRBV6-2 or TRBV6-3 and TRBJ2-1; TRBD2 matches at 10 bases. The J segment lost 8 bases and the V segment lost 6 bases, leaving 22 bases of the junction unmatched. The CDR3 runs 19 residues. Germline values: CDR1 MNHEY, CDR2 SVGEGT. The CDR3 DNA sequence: TGTGCCAGCAGCCACCCGATCGATCAAGCGGGGGGGCTTAACGATGAGCAGTTCTTC. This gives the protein CASSHPIDQAGGLNDEQFF.

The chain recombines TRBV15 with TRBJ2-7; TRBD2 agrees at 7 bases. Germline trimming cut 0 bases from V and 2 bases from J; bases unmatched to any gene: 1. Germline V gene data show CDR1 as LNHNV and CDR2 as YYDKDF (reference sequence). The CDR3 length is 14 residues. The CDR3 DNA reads TGTGCCACCAGCAGAGACGGGGGGACCTACGAGCAGTACTTC. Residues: CATSRDGGTYEQYF.

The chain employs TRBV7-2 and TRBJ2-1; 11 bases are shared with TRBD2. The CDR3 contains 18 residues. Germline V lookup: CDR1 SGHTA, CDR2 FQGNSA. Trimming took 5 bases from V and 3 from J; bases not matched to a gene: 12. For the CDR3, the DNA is TGTGCCAGCAGCCTCGTTCTAGCGGGAGGATGGGGCTACAATGAGCAGTTCTTC. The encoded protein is CASSLVLAGGWGYNEQFF.

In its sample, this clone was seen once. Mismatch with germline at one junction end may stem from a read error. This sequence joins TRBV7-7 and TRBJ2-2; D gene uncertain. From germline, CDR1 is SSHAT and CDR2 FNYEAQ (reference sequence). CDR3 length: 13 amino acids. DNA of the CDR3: TGTGCTAGCAGCATCAGCGAAACCGGGGAGCTGTTTTTT. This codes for CASSISETGELFF.

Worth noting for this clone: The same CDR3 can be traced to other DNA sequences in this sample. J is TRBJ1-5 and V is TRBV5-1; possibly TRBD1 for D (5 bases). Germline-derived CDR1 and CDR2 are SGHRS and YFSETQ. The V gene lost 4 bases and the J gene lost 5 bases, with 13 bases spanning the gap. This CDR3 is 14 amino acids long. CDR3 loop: CASSTGQGDQPQHF. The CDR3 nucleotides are TGCGCCAGCAGCACCGGGCAGGGCGATCAGCCCCAGCATTTT.

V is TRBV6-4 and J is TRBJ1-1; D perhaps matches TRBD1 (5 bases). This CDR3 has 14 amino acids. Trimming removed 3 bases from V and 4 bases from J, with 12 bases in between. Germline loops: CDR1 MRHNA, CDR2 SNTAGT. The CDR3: CASSERGWVTEAFF. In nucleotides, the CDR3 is TGTGCCAGCAGTGAAAGGGGATGGGTCACTGAAGCTTTCTTT.

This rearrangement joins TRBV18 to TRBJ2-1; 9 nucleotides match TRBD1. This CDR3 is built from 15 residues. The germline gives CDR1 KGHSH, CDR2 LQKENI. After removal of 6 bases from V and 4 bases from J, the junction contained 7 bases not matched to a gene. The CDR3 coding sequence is TGTGCCAGCTCCTCGGGACAGGGACCTTACAATGAGCAGTTCTTC. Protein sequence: CASSSGQGPYNEQFF. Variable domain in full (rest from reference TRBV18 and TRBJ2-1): NAGVMQNPRHLVRRRGQEARLRCSPMKGHSHVYWYRQLPEEGLKFMVYLQKENIIDESGMPKERFSAEFPKEGPSILRIQQVVRGDSAAYFCASSSGQGPYNEQFFGPGTRLTVL.

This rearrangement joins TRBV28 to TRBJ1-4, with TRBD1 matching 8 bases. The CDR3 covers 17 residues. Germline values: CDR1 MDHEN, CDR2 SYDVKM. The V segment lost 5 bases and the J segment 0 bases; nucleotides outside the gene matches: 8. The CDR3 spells CASSPRQGFSTNEKLFF. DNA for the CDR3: TGTGCCAGCAGTCCGCGACAGGGGTTCTCAACTAATGAAAAACTGTTTTTT.

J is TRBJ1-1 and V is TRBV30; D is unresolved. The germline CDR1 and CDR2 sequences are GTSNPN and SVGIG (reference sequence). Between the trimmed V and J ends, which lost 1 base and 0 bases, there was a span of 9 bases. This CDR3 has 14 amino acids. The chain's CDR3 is CAWSAFRMNTEAFF. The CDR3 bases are TGTGCCTGGAGTGCGTTTAGAATGAACACTGAAGCTTTCTTT.

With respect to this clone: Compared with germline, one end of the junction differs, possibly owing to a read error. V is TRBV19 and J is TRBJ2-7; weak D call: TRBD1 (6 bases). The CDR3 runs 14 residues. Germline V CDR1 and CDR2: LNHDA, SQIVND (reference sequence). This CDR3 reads CASSISCTGKVWDF. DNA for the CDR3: TGTGCCAGTAGTATCTCGTGCACAGGGAAAGTATGGGACTTC.

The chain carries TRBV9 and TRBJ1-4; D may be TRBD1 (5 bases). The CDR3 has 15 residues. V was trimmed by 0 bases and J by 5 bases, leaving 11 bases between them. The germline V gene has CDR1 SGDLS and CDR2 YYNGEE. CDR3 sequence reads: CASSVAGGLNEKLFF. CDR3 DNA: TGTGCCAGCAGCGTAGCGGGGGGATTGAATGAAAAACTGTTTTTT.